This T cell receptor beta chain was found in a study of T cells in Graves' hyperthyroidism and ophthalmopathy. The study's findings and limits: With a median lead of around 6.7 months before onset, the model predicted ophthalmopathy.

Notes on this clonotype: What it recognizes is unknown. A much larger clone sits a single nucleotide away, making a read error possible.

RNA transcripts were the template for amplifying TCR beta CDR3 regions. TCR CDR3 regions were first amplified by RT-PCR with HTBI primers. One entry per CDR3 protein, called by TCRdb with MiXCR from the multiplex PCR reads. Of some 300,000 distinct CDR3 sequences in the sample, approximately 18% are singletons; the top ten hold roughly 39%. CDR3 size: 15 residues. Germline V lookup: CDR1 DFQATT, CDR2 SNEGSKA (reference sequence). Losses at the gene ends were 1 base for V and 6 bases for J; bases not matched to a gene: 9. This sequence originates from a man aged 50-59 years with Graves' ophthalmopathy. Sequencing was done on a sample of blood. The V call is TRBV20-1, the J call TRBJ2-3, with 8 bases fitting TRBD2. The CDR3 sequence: CSARVNPGLGDTQYF. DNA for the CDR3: TGCAGTGCTAGAGTAAACCCGGGACTAGGGGATACGCAGTATTTT.